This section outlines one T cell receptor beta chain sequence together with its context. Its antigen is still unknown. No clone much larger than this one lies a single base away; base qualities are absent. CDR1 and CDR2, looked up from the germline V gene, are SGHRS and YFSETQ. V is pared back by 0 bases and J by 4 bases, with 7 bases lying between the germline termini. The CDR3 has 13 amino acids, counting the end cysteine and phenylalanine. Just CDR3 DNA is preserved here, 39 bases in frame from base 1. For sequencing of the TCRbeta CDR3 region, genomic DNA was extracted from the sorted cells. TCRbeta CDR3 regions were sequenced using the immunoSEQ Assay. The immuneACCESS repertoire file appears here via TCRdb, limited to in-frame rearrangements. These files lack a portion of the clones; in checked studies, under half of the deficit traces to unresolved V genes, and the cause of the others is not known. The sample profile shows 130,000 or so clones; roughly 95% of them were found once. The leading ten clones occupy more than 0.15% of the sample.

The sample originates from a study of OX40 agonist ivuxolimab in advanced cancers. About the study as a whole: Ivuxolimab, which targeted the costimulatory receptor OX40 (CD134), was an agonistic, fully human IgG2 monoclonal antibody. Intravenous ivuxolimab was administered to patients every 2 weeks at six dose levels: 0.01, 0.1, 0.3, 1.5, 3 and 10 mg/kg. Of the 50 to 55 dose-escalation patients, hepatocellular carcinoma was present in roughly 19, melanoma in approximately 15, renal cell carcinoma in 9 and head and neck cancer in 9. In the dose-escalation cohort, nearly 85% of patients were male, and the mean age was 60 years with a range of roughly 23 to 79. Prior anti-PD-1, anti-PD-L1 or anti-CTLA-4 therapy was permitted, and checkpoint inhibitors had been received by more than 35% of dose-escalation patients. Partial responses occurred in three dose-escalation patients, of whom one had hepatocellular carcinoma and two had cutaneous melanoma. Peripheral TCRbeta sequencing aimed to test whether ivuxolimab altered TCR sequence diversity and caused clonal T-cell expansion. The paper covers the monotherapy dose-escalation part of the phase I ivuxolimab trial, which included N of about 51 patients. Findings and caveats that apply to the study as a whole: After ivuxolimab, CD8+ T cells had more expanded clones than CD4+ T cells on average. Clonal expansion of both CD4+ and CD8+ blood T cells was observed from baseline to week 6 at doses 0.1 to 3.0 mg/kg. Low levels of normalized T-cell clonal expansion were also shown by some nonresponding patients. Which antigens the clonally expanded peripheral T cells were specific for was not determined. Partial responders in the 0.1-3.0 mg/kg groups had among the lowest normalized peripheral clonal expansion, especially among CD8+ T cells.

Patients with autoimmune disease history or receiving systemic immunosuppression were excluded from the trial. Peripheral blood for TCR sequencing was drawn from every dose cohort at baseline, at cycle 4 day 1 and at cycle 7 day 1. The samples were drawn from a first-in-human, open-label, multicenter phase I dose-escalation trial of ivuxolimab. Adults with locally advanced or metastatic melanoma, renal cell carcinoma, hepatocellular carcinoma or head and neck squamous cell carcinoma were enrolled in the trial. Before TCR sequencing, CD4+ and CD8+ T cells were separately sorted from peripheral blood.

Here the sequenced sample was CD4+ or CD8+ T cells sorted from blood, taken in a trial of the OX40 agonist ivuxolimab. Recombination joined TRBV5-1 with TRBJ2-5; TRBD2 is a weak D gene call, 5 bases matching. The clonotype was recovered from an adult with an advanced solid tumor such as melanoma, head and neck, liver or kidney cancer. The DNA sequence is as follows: TGCGCCAGCAGCTTGGCTGCGGGAGAGACCCAGTACTTC. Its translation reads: CASSLAAGETQYF.